Detailed here is one T cell receptor (beta chain). This clone was picked up a small number of times. The antigen it binds to is not known. Qualities for individual bases were not recorded, and no much larger clone is one base off. Collaborating institutions collected whole blood in K2EDTA tubes following their own protocols. For TCRbeta analysis, collaborators shipped samples as frozen whole blood, isolated PBMCs, or DNA extracted from either of those sample types. This record comes from a study of blood T cell repertoires in COVID-19 (TCRdb year 2020). Looking at the study overall: The collaborator samples originated in the United States, Italy and Spain and spanned the acute and convalescent phases of COVID-19. Samples came from the ongoing ImmuneRACE study (first 160 participants) plus 1,254 subjects from 6 global collaborators. A freely available public database, intended as a resource for researchers studying the immune response to SARS-CoV-2, is where the repertoires were released. The prospective study material was composed of cDNA or gDNA derived from T cells, B-cell-depleted T cells, or PBMCs. Where available, HLA class I and class II types were obtained from metadata supplied by the sample provider rather than from assay-based typing. The sample metadata nearly always contained a de-identified subject ID, COVID-19 status, age in years and sex. Subjects who had been exposed to COVID-19, were actively infected with it, or had recovered from it provided the deeply sampled blood TCRbeta repertoires that made up the dataset.

TCRbeta CDR3 regions were amplified from genomic DNA by means of the immunoSEQ Assay, a bias-controlled multiplex PCR. The study's processing was this. Nucleated cell counts per sample were estimated from amplification of reference gene primers within the assay. To quantify the absolute abundance of each unique TCRbeta CDR3 rearrangement, sequence reads were collapsed and filtered. For each sample, productive Simpson clonality was calculated by taking the square root of Simpson's diversity index across productive rearrangements. TCRdb stores this immuneACCESS table with in-frame sequences only. Part of the clones is absent; in the studies checked, under half of the shortfall reflects unresolved V genes, and no reason is known for the rest. The V and J calls and clone size are taken from that table; D and trimming were inferred from the DNA. In all, the sample holds about 100,000 clones, and 70% to 90% of those were seen once. The ten largest clones add up to roughly 13% of the sample.

Results and caveats for the whole study, not just this receptor: Clinical and demographic metadata were provided uncurated, with the amount varying by source and participant.

The CDR3 covers 18 residues, taking in both the cysteine and the phenylalanine. CDR3 DNA only is kept here, 54 bases in frame from base 1. Ends trimmed: V by 3 bases, J by 3 bases; bases unmatched to a gene: 17. CDR1 and CDR2 were assigned from the germline V gene as MNHNS and SASEGT. Sample: peripheral blood. This TCR derives from a human donor in a cohort sampled during active COVID-19. The chain is encoded by TRBV6-1 joined to TRBJ2-7; 7 bases in between match TRBD1. CDR3 region: CASSDLFYRGLSGYEQYF. The nucleotide sequence is TGTGCCAGCAGTGATCTGTTCTACAGGGGCTTATCTGGCTACGAGCAGTACTTC.